These T cell receptor beta chains were read from a single sample in a study of shared clonotypes between healthy human individuals. Here immunoSEQ multiplex PCR was the method, and the copy in TCRdb shows in-frame clones only, minus some. The data hold millions of clones, with about 95% observed a single time. Material for sequencing was naive CD8+ T cells sorted from blood. These receptors all come from a man between 18 and 29 years old in good health. Each CDR3 is given with its conserved first and last residue. The D gene is left open where the match is weak. The size entry is marked missing in some rows and otherwise reads once, few, many or a size class.

j_call cdr3_length v_call d_call clone_size cdr3_aa cdr3_nt
TRBJ2-7 14 TRBV19 - - CASSIGLGGDEQYF TGTGCCAGTAGTATAGGTCTGGGTGGAGACGAGCAGTACTTC
TRBJ2-3 14 TRBV12-2 - - CASRHYAGGSTQYF TGTGCAAGTCGCCATTATGCGGGGGGAAGTACGCAGTATTTT
TRBJ1-2 16 TRBV7-2 - - CASSASFGDWIYGYTF TGTGCCAGCAGCGCTAGCTTTGGGGACTGGATCTATGGCTACACCTTC
TRBJ1-1 15 TRBV18 - - CASSPGLGRVTEAFF TGTGCCAGCTCACCAGGCCTTGGCAGGGTAACTGAAGCTTTCTTT
TRBJ2-1 13 TRBV7-9 - - CASSHSGYNEQFF TGTGCCAGCAGCCATTCCGGGTACAATGAGCAGTTCTTC
TRBJ2-1 15 TRBV25-1 TRBD2 - CASSRLANSYNEQFF TGTGCCAGCTCAAGACTAGCGAACTCCTACAATGAGCAGTTCTTC
TRBJ2-1 16 TRBV7-3 - - CASSWGTAEPYNEQFF TGTGCCAGCAGCTGGGGGACCGCCGAACCATACAATGAGCAGTTCTTC
TRBJ2-1 12 TRBV28 - - CASRKSYNEQFF TGTGCCAGCCGAAAATCCTACAATGAGCAGTTCTTC
TRBJ1-1 16 TRBV13 - - CASSSTNTLRGTEAFF TGTGCCAGCAGCTCTACTAACACCCTCAGGGGCACTGAAGCTTTCTTT
TRBJ1-1 13 TRBV27 - - CASSLQGYTEAFF TGTGCCAGCAGTCTCCAGGGGTACACTGAAGCTTTCTTT
TRBJ1-1 14 TRBV27 TRBD1 - CASTYRGGGTEAFF TGTGCCAGCACCTACAGGGGCGGAGGCACTGAAGCTTTCTTT
TRBJ2-1 12 TRBV15 - once CATSPLGGYEFF TGTGCCACCAGCCCTCTGGGGGGATATGAATTCTTC
TRBJ1-3 16 TRBV11-2 - once CASSLEYGGSGNTIYF TGTGCCAGCAGCCTGGAGTATGGAGGCTCTGGAAACACCATATATTTT
TRBJ1-2 14 TRBV6-1 TRBD1 - CASSNQGVVYGYTF TGTGCCAGCAGTAACCAGGGGGTAGTGTATGGCTACACCTTC
TRBJ2-7 16 TRBV5-4 TRBD1 - CASSLRQGTLSYEQYF TGTGCCAGCAGCCTTCGACAGGGGACCCTCTCCTACGAGCAGTACTTC
TRBJ2-3 16 TRBV9 TRBD2 - CASSARGGAGTDTQYF TGTGCCAGCAGCGCTCGCGGGGGGGCGGGCACAGATACGCAGTATTTT
TRBJ2-7 13 TRBV7-9 - - CASTSEPTYEQYF TGTGCCAGCACCTCGGAACCTACCTACGAGCAGTACTTC
TRBJ2-2 15 TRBV28 TRBD2 - CASSDPGGYTGELFF TGTGCCAGCAGCGACCCGGGGGGGTATACCGGGGAGCTGTTTTTT
TRBJ2-5 17 TRBV7-9 TRBD1 - CASSTPFGQGIEETQYF TGTGCCAGCAGCACCCCCTTTGGACAGGGCATAGAAGAGACCCAGTACTTC
TRBJ1-3 16 TRBV4-1 - - CASSQDLGTKGNTIYF TGCGCCAGCAGCCAAGATCTGGGGACAAAGGGAAACACCATATATTTT
TRBJ1-1 15 TRBV6-5 - - CASSYFWEGNTEAFF TGTGCCAGCAGTTACTTCTGGGAGGGGAACACTGAAGCTTTCTTT
TRBJ2-7 12 TRBV10-1 - - CASSDSGREQYF TGCGCCAGCAGTGATTCAGGGCGCGAGCAGTACTTC
TRBJ2-7 14 TRBV30 TRBD1 - CAWGIGTGGVEQYF TGTGCCTGGGGGATAGGGACAGGGGGCGTCGAGCAGTACTTC
TRBJ1-1 15 TRBV4-2 - once CASSQVGEMNTEAFF TGTGCCAGCAGCCAAGTCGGGGAAATGAACACTGAAGCTTTCTTT
TRBJ2-7 13 TRBV19 - - CASRDISSYEQYF TGTGCCAGTAGGGACATTTCCTCCTACGAGCAGTACTTC
TRBJ1-1 16 TRBV7-9 - - CASSLTQAAGNTEAFF TGTGCCAGCAGCTTAACTCAGGCGGCAGGGAACACTGAAGCTTTCTTT
TRBJ2-7 15 TRBV9 TRBD1 - CASSVGGQGRSEQYF TGTGCCAGCAGCGTAGGGGGACAGGGAAGGAGCGAGCAGTACTTC
TRBJ1-3 15 TRBV28 - - CASSLMVNSGNTIYF TGTGCCAGCAGTCTAATGGTCAACTCTGGAAACACCATATATTTT
TRBJ1-5 17 TRBV7-8 TRBD1 - CASSGTGTGLNNQPQHF TGTGCCAGCAGCGGAACCGGGACAGGGTTAAACAATCAGCCCCAGCATTTT
TRBJ2-2 14 TRBV27 - - CASSLLKNTGELFF TGTGCCAGCAGTTTATTGAAGAACACCGGGGAGCTGTTTTTT
TRBJ2-5 19 TRBV29-1 TRBD2 - CSVGLGRGGTLPGLETQYF TGCAGCGTTGGACTGGGACGGGGGGGCACCCTCCCAGGGTTGGAGACCCAGTACTTC
TRBJ2-1 16 TRBV5-4 TRBD2 - CASSLLAGALGDEQFF TGTGCCAGCAGCTTACTAGCGGGAGCTCTGGGAGATGAGCAGTTCTTC
TRBJ2-2 15 TRBV6-5 TRBD2 - CASTPASGGTGELFF TGTGCCAGCACTCCGGCTAGCGGGGGCACCGGGGAGCTGTTTTTT
TRBJ2-7 14 TRBV6-6 - - CASSYGQGLYEQYF TGTGCCAGCAGTTACGGGCAGGGGCTGTACGAGCAGTACTTC
TRBJ1-2 15 TRBV7-9 - - CASSAVGVTNYGYTF TGTGCCAGCAGCGCCGTGGGGGTAACAAACTATGGCTACACCTTC
TRBJ2-7 16 TRBV6-1 TRBD1 - CASSEGPRDSGYEQYF TGTGCCAGCAGCGAAGGGCCCCGGGACAGTGGTTACGAGCAGTACTTC
TRBJ2-7 13 TRBV14 - - CASSQATTNEQYF TGTGCCAGCAGCCAAGCGACTACCAACGAGCAGTACTTC
TRBJ2-5 15 TRBV13 TRBD2 - CASSGLGGSLETQYF TGTGCCAGCAGCGGCCTAGGCGGGAGTTTAGAGACCCAGTACTTC
TRBJ2-1 18 TRBV11-2 TRBD2 - CASSLDPRIAGLYNEQFF TGTGCCAGCAGCTTAGACCCGCGGATAGCGGGACTCTACAATGAGCAGTTCTTC
TRBJ2-1 16 TRBV18 TRBD2 - CASSPPRGLPDNEQFF TGTGCCAGCTCACCGCCGCGGGGACTACCGGACAATGAGCAGTTCTTC
TRBJ1-5 14 TRBV2 - - CASSDVHNYQPQHF TGTGCCAGCAGTGACGTCCACAATTATCAGCCCCAGCATTTT